Presented here are 16 T cell receptor beta chains from one specimen sequenced in a study of T cells in Graves' hyperthyroidism and ophthalmopathy. Amplification of TCR beta CDR3 regions used RNA as the template. First-round RT-PCR of the TCR CDR3 relied on the HTBI primer set. A single record per CDR3 protein comes from TCRdb applying MiXCR to the multiplex PCR reads. This sample has more than 50,000 distinct CDR3 sequences; roughly 58% occur once, and the top ten carry approximately 3.5%. Input material: blood. These receptor sequences come from a woman between 55 and 75 years old with Graves' ophthalmopathy.

The V gene is TRBV15, the J gene TRBJ2-3, with D possibly being TRBD1 or TRBD2 (5 bases each). Germline V gives CDR1 LNHNV, CDR2 YYDKDF (reference sequence). The CDR3 is 13 amino acids. Trimming left V 0 bases short and J 12 bases short, with 13 bases between. In nucleotides, the CDR3 is TGTGCCACCAGCAGAGATCTCTGGGACGATCAGTATTTT. Translation gives CATSRDLWDDQYF.

The chain combines TRBV7-6 with TRBJ2-3, with 7 positions matching TRBD2. The CDR3 loop spans 15 amino acids. Germline-derived CDR1 and CDR2 are SGHVS and FNYEAQ. The CDR3 protein is CTIRLLASITDTQYF. Here the CDR3 DNA reads TGTACCATCAGGCTACTAGCGAGCATCACAGATACGCAGTATTTT. Variable domain in full (rest from reference TRBV7-6 and TRBJ2-3): GAGVSQSPRYKVTKRGQDVALRCDPISGHVSLYWYRQALGQGPEFLTYFNYEAQQDKSGLPNDRFSAERPEGSISTLTIQRTEQRDSAMYRCTIRLLASITDTQYFGPGTRLTVL.

This clonotype was recorded many times. The V call is TRBV29-1, the J call TRBJ2-3; 8 nucleotides line up with TRBD2. The trim removed 4 bases at V and 1 base at J, leaving 4 bases unmatched. CDR3 length equals 14 residues. CDR1 and CDR2 (germline): SQVTM, ANQGSEA. Here the CDR3 reads CSVAPAGGTDTQYF. Here the CDR3 DNA reads TGCAGCGTTGCCCCAGCGGGGGGCACAGATACGCAGTATTTT.

This clonotype was recorded only once. V usage is TRBV6-1 and J usage is TRBJ1-2; D might be TRBD1 (6 bases). V lost 4 bases, J lost 6 bases, and 15 bases lay in between. The CDR3 spans 14 residues. Germline V gives CDR1 MNHNS, CDR2 SASEGT. The CDR3 loop reads CASSARGGDNGYTF. In DNA, the CDR3 is TGTGCCAGCAGTGCCCGGGGGGGGGACAATGGCTACACCTTC.

J is TRBJ2-1 and V is TRBV5-1; D possibly corresponds to TRBD1 (6 bases). There are 19 residues in the CDR3. V was cut by 1 base and J by 0 bases, with 20 bases left in between. Germline CDR1 reads SGHRS; CDR2 reads YFSETQ. CDR3 amino acids: CASSLMTGGSGNSYNEQFF. DNA for the CDR3: TGCGCCAGCAGCTTGATGACTGGGGGCTCTGGAAACTCCTACAATGAGCAGTTCTTC.

This sequence joins TRBV20-1 and TRBJ2-7, with D perhaps TRBD2 (5 bases). The CDR3 is made up of 14 amino acids. Deletions cut 5 bases from V and 9 bases from J, with 23 bases between. Germline lookup yields CDR1 DFQATT and CDR2 SNEGSKA (reference sequence). This chain's CDR3 is CSALLAGAARGQYF. CDR3 DNA: TGCAGTGCTCTTTTGGCGGGCGCAGCGCGCGGGCAGTACTTC.

About this clonotype: This CDR3 is missing its conserved last phenylalanine or tryptophan, likely due to a read error. The V gene is TRBV7-7, the J gene TRBJ2-5; tentative D call: TRBD2 (5 bases). CDR3 length: 13 residues. Germline CDR1 and CDR2: SSHAT and FNYEAQ (reference sequence). CDR3 residues: CASNLARRETQYL. The DNA for the CDR3 is TGTGCTAGCAACTTAGCGCGGCGGGAGACCCAGTACCTC.

The chain recombines TRBV9 with TRBJ2-7; no clear D. CDR3 length: 14 amino acids. Trimming stripped 0 bases from V and 1 base from J, with 8 bases between. The germline gives CDR1 SGDLS, CDR2 YYNGEE. The CDR3 coding sequence is TGTGCCAGCAGCGTAGGACCGAATTCCTACGAGCAGTACTTC. Translating gives CASSVGPNSYEQYF.

This sequence joins TRBV7-2 and TRBJ1-3; no definite D call. Trimming removed 4 bases from V and 0 bases from J, with 22 bases in between. The CDR3 is 19 amino acids. The germline gives CDR1 SGHTA, CDR2 FQGNSA. Written as DNA, the CDR3 is TGTGCCAGCAGCTCCCAGAGGATCGGATTAGCCTTCTCTGGAAACACCATATATTTT. Protein sequence: CASSSQRIGLAFSGNTIYF. The whole variable domain, filled in from reference TRBV7-2 and TRBJ1-3, reads GAGVSQSPSNKVTEKGKDVELRCDPISGHTALYWYRQSLGQGLEFLIYFQGNSAPDKSGLPSDRFSAERTGGSVSTLTIQRTQQEDSAVYLCASSSQRIGLAFSGNTIYFGEGSWLTVV.

This clonotype is medium-sized in the sample. The genes are TRBV2 and TRBJ1-2; tentative D call: TRBD1 (6 bases). V gave up 10 bases and J gave up 5 bases, with 17 bases separating them. This CDR3 spans 13 amino acids. The germline gives CDR1 SNHLY, CDR2 FYNNEI. The CDR3 region is CAKKAGAGYGYTF. CDR3 DNA: TGTGCCAAGAAGGCAGGGGCCGGATATGGCTACACCTTC.

V usage is TRBV29-1 and J usage is TRBJ2-3, with 13 bases identical to TRBD2. The CDR3 is made up of 14 amino acids. Germline V gives CDR1 SQVTM, CDR2 ANQGSEA. V lost 7 bases to trimming and J lost 2 bases; unmatched junction nucleotides: 3. CDR3 amino acids: CSATSGGDTDTQYF. The CDR3 DNA is TGCAGCGCCACTAGCGGGGGGGACACAGATACGCAGTATTTT.

This clonotype occurred many times. The chain uses TRBV4-1 and TRBJ1-2, with D perhaps TRBD1 (6 bases). The ends were cut back, 3 bases at V and 2 bases at J, with 10 bases in the middle. The CDR3 extends over 14 amino acids. Germline CDR1 MGHRA, CDR2 YSYEKL. DNA of the CDR3: TGCGCCAGCAGCCAGTCGAGGGGGAACTATGGCTACACCTTC. As protein: CASSQSRGNYGYTF.

The chain carries TRBV7-8 and TRBJ1-2; TRBD1 might be the D (5 bases). Germline V gives CDR1 SGHVS, CDR2 FQNEAQ. CDR3 length: 12 amino acids. Trimming cost V 5 bases and J 6 bases, with 10 bases left between them. The chain's CDR3 is CASSADSDGYTF. As DNA, the CDR3 is TGTGCCAGCAGCGCCGACAGCGATGGCTACACCTTC.

This clonotype was seen at least ten times. This chain joins TRBV3-1 and TRBJ2-5; D possibly corresponds to TRBD1 (6 bases). Per germline, CDR1 LGHDT and CDR2 YNNKEL (reference sequence). The CDR3 consists of 16 residues. Trimming removed 1 base from V and 2 bases from J, with 14 bases in between. As DNA, the CDR3 is TGTGCCAGCAGCCAAGGGGCCTACAGGGAACAAGAGACCCAGTACTTC. This codes for CASSQGAYREQETQYF.

The J gene is TRBJ1-1, the V gene TRBV5-1; maybe TRBD1 (5 bases). CDR3 length equals 14 residues. V lost 1 base to trimming and J lost 1 base, with 8 bases between them. CDR1 SGHRS and CDR2 YFSETQ come from the germline V gene. The CDR3 region has the DNA TGCGCCAGCAGCTTGTGGGGGGGGAACACTGAAGCTTTCTTT. Amino acids: CASSLWGGNTEAFF.

Worth noting for this clonotype: A read error is likely, as this CDR3 ends without the conserved phenylalanine or tryptophan. The genes are TRBV5-1 and TRBJ2-3; D may be TRBD1 (5 bases). CDR1 and CDR2 from the germline V gene are SGHRS and YFSETQ. This CDR3 spans 15 amino acids. The CDR3 DNA is TGCGCCAGCAGCTTGGGACAGCTAGTCACAGAAACGCAGTATTTA. Its protein is CASSLGQLVTETQYL.